Each of the 18 T cell receptor beta chains below was sequenced from the same sample in a study of cytomegalovirus exposure and HLA in healthy donors. With 60 Vbeta and 13 Jbeta primers, the PCR was carried out. TCRdb's table, derived via immunoSEQ multiplex PCR, lists solely in-frame clones and lacks some. The sample contains 180,000 or so clones, under 85% of which appear only once. The sequenced material came from PBMCs. The receptors stem from a female donor in good health and CMV-seronegative.

V is TRBV19 and J is TRBJ1-5, with 11 bases that match TRBD1. V dropped 8 bases and J dropped 4; count of bases not matched to a gene: 1. Germline CDR1 and CDR2: LNHDA and SQIVND (reference sequence). CDR3 length equals 13 residues. This CDR3 is CASGDRGNQPQHF. DNA of the CDR3: TGTGCCAGTGGGGACAGGGGGAATCAGCCCCAGCATTTT.

The V call is TRBV6-5, the J call TRBJ2-7; D is ambiguous. This CDR3 is built from 13 residues. Germline V gene sequence: CDR1 MNHEY, CDR2 SVGAGI. V was clipped by 2 bases and J by 2 bases, with 7 bases between them. Written as DNA, the CDR3 is TGTGCCAGCAGTTACCGGCAGGCCTACGAGCAGTACTTC. Its protein product is CASSYRQAYEQYF.

This clone was detected a few times. The chain is built from TRBV5-6 and TRBJ2-7, with a tentative D call TRBD2 (5 bases). This CDR3 is 13 amino acids long. CDR1 and CDR2 (germline): SGHDT, YYEEEE. Trimming left V 4 bases short and J 7 bases short, with 15 bases between. The CDR3: CASSPGSFGEQYF. The CDR3 bases are TGTGCCAGCAGCCCGGGGTCGTTTGGGGAGCAGTACTTC.

This clone showed up just a few times. CDR3 loop: CACRTDSYNEQFF. The CDR3 nucleotides read TGTGCCTGTCGGACAGACTCCTACAATGAGCAGTTCTTC. V usage is TRBV30 and J usage is TRBJ2-1, with D tentatively TRBD1 (6 bases). With 6 bases removed from V and 0 bases from J, the gap between germline ends came to 9 bases. Germline V gene lookup returns CDR1 GTSNPN and CDR2 SVGIG (reference sequence). The CDR3 extends over 13 amino acids. Combining the CDR3 with reference TRBV30 and TRBJ2-1 gives the whole variable domain SQTIHQWPATLVQPVGSPLSLECTVEGTSNPNLYWYRQAAGRGLQLLFYSVGIGQISSEVPQNLSASRPQDRQFILSSKKLLLSDSGFYLCACRTDSYNEQFFGPGTRLTVL.

This rearrangement joins TRBV15 to TRBJ2-7, with a possible D match to TRBD1 (5 bases). The germline CDR1 and CDR2 sequences are LNHNV and YYDKDF (reference sequence). The CDR3 extends over 14 amino acids. Trimming left V 5 bases short and J 5 bases short, with 16 bases between. This chain's CDR3 is CATSERGSPNEQYF. The CDR3, as DNA: TGTGCCACCAGCGAAAGGGGCAGTCCGAACGAGCAGTACTTC. Looking up the rest from reference TRBV15 and TRBJ2-7 gives the full variable domain: DAMVIQNPRYQVTQFGKPVTLSCSQTLNHNVMYWYQQKSSQAPKLLFHYYDKDFNNEADTPDNFQSRRPNTSFCFLDIRSPGLGDTAMYLCATSERGSPNEQYFGPGTRLTVT.

V and J are TRBV28 and TRBJ2-7; the D is unclear. Trimming left V 6 bases short and J 6 bases short, with 21 bases between. CDR1 MDHEN and CDR2 SYDVKM come from the germline V gene. The CDR3 has 15 residues. The CDR3 DNA follows: TGTGCCAGCAGAATGCCAGGTGGCTACCCCACCGAGCAGTACTTC. It translates to CASRMPGGYPTEQYF.

This clone was recorded a few times. The chain carries TRBV9 and TRBJ2-3, with 12 nucleotides matching TRBD1. Germline loops: CDR1 SGDLS, CDR2 YYNGEE. This CDR3 has 15 residues. The V segment lost 8 bases and the J segment 4 bases; nucleotides outside the gene matches: 8. CDR3: CASRGRDRGPDTQYF. The CDR3 DNA follows: TGTGCCAGTCGCGGCCGGGACAGGGGGCCAGATACGCAGTATTTT.

The rearrangement uses TRBV11-2 and TRBJ1-2; D is undetermined. Trimming took 3 bases from V and 3 from J, leaving 5 bases between them. Germline-derived CDR1 and CDR2 are SGHAT and FQNNGV. The CDR3 consists of 12 residues. This chain's CDR3 is CASSFGYYGYTF. The CDR3 region has the DNA TGTGCCAGCAGCTTCGGGTACTATGGCTACACCTTC.

There are a few counts of this clone. The chain recombines TRBV29-1 with TRBJ2-7; 8 nucleotides agree with TRBD1. Trimming at V came to 6 bases and at J to 6 bases, leaving 13 bases not matched to a gene. This CDR3 is 14 amino acids long. From germline, CDR1 is SQVTM and CDR2 ANQGSEA. In DNA, the CDR3 is TGCAGCGTCGCTGGCAGGGGGCTAGGACTCGAGCAGTACTTC. Translating gives CSVAGRGLGLEQYF.

This chain links TRBV2 with TRBJ2-3; TRBD2 matches 11 bases. This CDR3 is built from 16 residues. V trimming: 5 bases; J trimming: 3 bases; junction bases outside the gene matches: 7. CDR1 and CDR2 from the germline V gene are SNHLY and FYNNEI. The CDR3 sequence is CASSFLAGGGTDTQYF. As DNA, the CDR3 is TGTGCCAGCAGTTTTTTAGCGGGAGGGGGTACAGATACGCAGTATTTT.

This clone has just a few counts. The CDR3 reads CASSLDTSGYNEQFF. The CDR3 coding sequence is TGTGCCAGCAGCCTTGACACTAGTGGGTATAATGAGCAGTTCTTC. This chain connects TRBV2 to TRBJ2-1, with D tentatively TRBD2 (5 bases). This CDR3 has 15 amino acids. Germline V lookup: CDR1 SNHLY, CDR2 FYNNEI. The V gene lost 6 bases and the J gene lost 7 bases, with 19 bases spanning the gap. The whole variable domain, filled in from reference TRBV2 and TRBJ2-1, reads EPEVTQTPSHQVTQMGQEVILRCVPISNHLYFYWYRQILGQKVEFLVSFYNNEISEKSEIFDDQFSVERPDGSNFTLKIRSTKLEDSAMYFCASSLDTSGYNEQFFGPGTRLTVL.

Only a few counts were recorded for this clone. This chain joins TRBV5-5 and TRBJ1-1; TRBD1 is a possible D gene (5 bases). Trimming removed 0 bases from V and 1 base from J, with 10 bases in between. The CDR3 runs to 15 residues. Per the germline V gene, CDR1 is SGHKS and CDR2 is YYEKEE (reference sequence). This CDR3 reads CASSLGVRANTEAFF. For the CDR3, the DNA is TGTGCCAGCAGCTTGGGAGTCAGGGCGAACACTGAAGCTTTCTTT. The variable domain in full, completed from reference TRBV5-5 and TRBJ1-1, reads DAGVTQSPTHLIKTRGQQVTLRCSPISGHKSVSWYQQVLGQGPQFIFQYYEKEERGRGNFPDRFSARQFPNYSSELNVNALLLGDSALYLCASSLGVRANTEAFFGQGTRLTVV.

This chain connects TRBV28 to TRBJ1-5; 7 nucleotides match TRBD1. This CDR3 comprises 16 residues. The germline V gene has CDR1 MDHEN and CDR2 SYDVKM. With V trimmed by 7 bases and J by 2 bases, 11 bases remained unmatched. CDR3 sequence: CASTTEQGIRNQPQHF. The CDR3 coding sequence is TGTGCCAGCACCACCGAACAGGGGATACGCAATCAGCCCCAGCATTTT.

CDR3 in DNA: TGTGCCAGCAGCCTTAGGACTGGAACGAACACCGGGGAGCTGTTTTTT. This gives the protein CASSLRTGTNTGELFF. The chain is built from TRBV7-2 and TRBJ2-2, with D possibly being TRBD2 (5 bases). V shed 5 bases and J shed 0 bases, with 13 bases lying between them. Germline loops: CDR1 SGHTA, CDR2 FQGNSA. The CDR3 consists of 16 residues.

The chain has TRBV15 and TRBJ1-2; 9 nucleotides match TRBD1. V shed 11 bases, J shed 3 bases, and the junction held 10 bases outside the gene matches. The CDR3 is made up of 14 amino acids. CDR1 and CDR2 from the germline V gene are LNHNV and YYDKDF (reference sequence). CDR3 sequence reads: CAASTGGVHYGYTF. DNA for the CDR3: TGTGCCGCCTCAACAGGGGGCGTCCACTATGGCTACACCTTC.

The chain uses TRBV20-1 and TRBJ2-3, with D possibly TRBD2 on 6 matching bases. There are 11 residues in the CDR3. Looked up from germline, CDR1 is DFQATT and CDR2 is SNEGSKA (reference sequence). V lost 5 bases and J lost 9, with 12 bases in between. This CDR3 is CSAGASETQYF. The CDR3 bases are TGCAGTGCTGGAGCTAGCGAGACGCAGTATTTT.

The chain recombines TRBV7-8 with TRBJ1-2; TRBD1 matches 8 bases. Germline values: CDR1 SGHVS, CDR2 FQNEAQ. The CDR3 runs to 14 residues. V gave up 4 bases and J gave up 4 bases; unmatched junction bases: 5. This CDR3 reads CASSSGQGGYGYTF. CDR3 coding DNA: TGTGCCAGCAGCTCAGGACAGGGCGGCTATGGCTACACCTTC.

V and J are TRBV7-9 and TRBJ1-5; 8 bases line up with TRBD1. Germline CDR1 is SEHNR and CDR2 is FQNEAQ (reference sequence). Trimming took 7 bases from V and 5 from J; bases not matched to a gene: 16. This CDR3 has 17 amino acids. The CDR3 here is CASTTVLGTGLYQPQHF. The CDR3 nucleotides read TGTGCCAGCACCACCGTACTTGGGACAGGCCTGTATCAGCCCCAGCATTTT.